These 24 T cell receptor beta chains share one sample of origin, sequenced in a study of CD8 T cells in ankylosing spondylitis (dated by TCRdb to between 2016 and 2019). The library was made by 5' RACE. This sample was sequenced with an Illumina HiSeq 2500. In-frame beta chains were kept once TCRdb had trimmed the public reads at Q25 with fastp and called clones with MiXCR. A single entry per CDR3 protein holds the most common genes and DNA from its merged rows. Counted in this sample were 230,000 or so distinct CDR3 sequences; roughly a quarter of them appeared once. In total, the top ten clones hold 0.5% to 0.65% of the sample. Material for sequencing was blood, either unsorted or a sorted T cell fraction (not recorded which). The receptors were gathered from a male donor with ankylosing spondylitis or in good health (not recorded which).

This chain links TRBV15 with TRBJ2-7; possibly TRBD2 for D (6 bases). Trimming removed 1 base at V and 2 bases at J, with 15 bases between. Germline CDR1 LNHNV, CDR2 YYDKDF (reference sequence). This CDR3 is built from 16 residues. The CDR3: CATSRAQRVTPYEQYF. The CDR3 DNA follows: TGTGCCACCAGCAGAGCCCAGCGGGTGACTCCCTACGAGCAGTACTTC.

The V call is TRBV12-3 or TRBV12-4, the J call TRBJ1-5, with D possibly matching TRBD1 (5 bases). CDR3 size: 16 residues. V shed 5 bases and J shed 2 bases, with 16 bases lying between them. CDR3 protein: CASSIARGAGNQPQHF. The DNA of the CDR3 is TGTGCCAGCAGTATTGCGCGGGGCGCGGGCAATCAGCCCCAGCATTTT.

This chain joins TRBV15 and TRBJ1-5; no firm D call. This CDR3 is 14 amino acids long. Per the germline V gene, CDR1 is LNHNV and CDR2 is YYDKDF (reference sequence). Trimming cost V 7 bases and J 7 bases, with 17 bases left between them. CDR3 amino acids: CATTDGVNWQPQHF. The CDR3 nucleotides are TGTGCCACCACCGATGGTGTTAACTGGCAGCCCCAGCATTTT.

The chain combines TRBV11-2 with TRBJ2-5; 9 positions match TRBD2. Germline values: CDR1 SGHAT, CDR2 FQNNGV. With 3 bases clipped from V and 1 base from J, the junction kept 6 bases outside the gene matches. The CDR3 totals 16 residues. CDR3 residues: CASSFRASGTQETQYF. As DNA, the CDR3 is TGTGCCAGCAGCTTTCGGGCTAGCGGGACCCAAGAGACCCAGTACTTC.

V usage is TRBV10-3 and J usage is TRBJ1-5; the D gene is possibly TRBD1 (5 bases). V was shortened by 2 bases and J by 8 bases, with 16 bases between the two germline ends. There are 15 residues in the CDR3. Germline V gene sequence: CDR1 ENHRY, CDR2 SYGVKD. The CDR3 is CAISENAGSFEPQHF. In nucleotides, the CDR3 is TGTGCCATCAGTGAGAACGCAGGGAGTTTTGAGCCCCAGCATTTT.

CDR3: CRAEVMDEQYF. CDR3 nucleotide sequence: TGCAGGGCAGAAGTGATGGACGAGCAGTACTTC. The V and J genes are TRBV20-1 and TRBJ2-7; D uncertain. The CDR3 loop spans 11 amino acids. Germline CDR1 is DFQATT and CDR2 is SNEGSKA (reference sequence).

The table lists this clonotype with many counts. J is TRBJ2-3 and V is TRBV12-3 or TRBV12-4; the match to TRBD2 covers 8 bases. The V and J ends lost 5 bases and 3 bases, in that order; junction bases with no gene match: 7. The CDR3 length is 15 residues. The CDR3 DNA is TGTGCCAGCAGTCCCTGGAGCGGGAGAACAGATACGCAGTATTTT. Translated, it gives CASSPWSGRTDTQYF.

The V gene is TRBV12-3 or TRBV12-4, the J gene TRBJ2-3, with D perhaps matching TRBD1 (6 bases). The CDR3 has 13 residues. V was shortened by 5 bases and J by 7 bases, with 13 bases between the two germline ends. This chain's CDR3 is CASSQTGKYTQYF. DNA of the CDR3: TGTGCCAGCAGTCAAACAGGGAAATATACGCAGTATTTT.

The chain carries TRBV2 and TRBJ2-3; a weak D match, TRBD2 (6 bases). CDR1 SNHLY and CDR2 FYNNEI come from the germline V gene. CDR3 length: 15 amino acids. Trimming took 3 bases from V and 4 from J, leaving 14 bases between them. The CDR3, as DNA: TGTGCCAGCAGTGATCGGCCAGGGACTCCAGATACGCAGTATTTT. Translation gives CASSDRPGTPDTQYF. The full variable domain, completed using reference TRBV2 and TRBJ2-3, is EPEVTQTPSHQVTQMGQEVILRCVPISNHLYFYWYRQILGQKVEFLVSFYNNEISEKSEIFDDQFSVERPDGSNFTLKIRSTKLEDSAMYFCASSDRPGTPDTQYFGPGTRLTVL.

This clonotype was found a few times. V and J are TRBV20-1 and TRBJ2-1; 11 bases are a match to TRBD2. Trimming at V came to 3 bases and at J to 2 bases, leaving 0 bases not matched to a gene. The CDR3 has 14 residues. CDR1 DFQATT and CDR2 SNEGSKA come from the germline V gene (reference sequence). The CDR3 region is CSASSGGAYNEQFF. The CDR3 coding sequence is TGCAGTGCTAGTAGCGGGGGGGCCTACAATGAGCAGTTCTTC.

This clonotype has just a few counts. The chain links TRBV6-1 to TRBJ1-4; 7 bases are a match to TRBD1. Losses at the gene ends were 6 bases for V and 8 bases for J; bases not matched to a gene: 9. The length of the CDR3 is 14 residues. Looked up from germline, CDR1 is MNHNS and CDR2 is SASEGT. This CDR3 is CASSRDSYFEKLFF. For the CDR3, the DNA is TGTGCCAGCAGCCGGGACAGTTATTTCGAAAAACTGTTTTTT.

This clonotype was observed at least ten times. The CDR3 coding sequence is TGTGCCAGCAGTGAGTCCCCCCCTCTAGGGCTAGAGACCCAGTACTTC. As protein: CASSESPPLGLETQYF. The chain has TRBV25-1 and TRBJ2-5; D unresolved. This CDR3 spans 16 amino acids. V gave up 3 bases and J gave up 4 bases, with 18 bases separating them. From germline, CDR1 is MGHDK and CDR2 SYGVNS.

The chain is built from TRBV20-1 and TRBJ2-7; D call uncertain. This CDR3 region has 15 residues. Looked up from germline, CDR1 is DFQATT and CDR2 is SNEGSKA (reference sequence). V lost 0 bases and J lost 0, with 12 bases in between. The CDR3 is CSARDVRPSSYEQYF. In DNA, the CDR3 is TGCAGTGCTAGAGATGTAAGGCCGAGCTCCTACGAGCAGTACTTC.

The V call is TRBV20-1, the J call TRBJ2-3, with D possibly being TRBD2 (5 bases). This CDR3 is built from 12 residues. V lost 4 bases and J 7 bases, leaving 12 bases between the germline ends. Germline-derived CDR1 and CDR2 are DFQATT and SNEGSKA (reference sequence). The CDR3 DNA follows: TGCAGTGCTACAACAAGAGGGAATACGCAGTATTTT. This encodes CSATTRGNTQYF.

This clonotype was recorded many times. The chain joins TRBV6-5 to TRBJ2-7; TRBD2 matches 9 bases. Germline values: CDR1 MNHEY, CDR2 SVGAGI. The CDR3 is 15 residues long. V trimming: 2 bases; J trimming: 1 base; junction bases outside the gene matches: 3. The CDR3 DNA reads TGTGCCAGCAGTTACGCGGCGGGGGGGTCCTACGAGCAGTACTTC. It specifies CASSYAAGGSYEQYF.

This clonotype occurred a few times. The rearrangement joins TRBV2 to TRBJ2-3; D perhaps matches TRBD1 (5 bases). V was clipped by 3 bases and J by 4 bases, with 11 bases between them. The CDR3 contains 14 residues. Germline V gives CDR1 SNHLY, CDR2 FYNNEI. The CDR3 bases are TGTGCCAGCAGTGATACCTCCAGGGCAGATACGCAGTATTTT. Translation gives CASSDTSRADTQYF.

This clonotype was counted at least ten times. This chain uses TRBV12-3 or TRBV12-4 with TRBJ1-1; D remains unclear. The V gene lost 6 bases and the J gene lost 4 bases, with 9 bases spanning the gap. CDR3 length: 12 residues. The DNA for the CDR3 is TGTGCCAGCAGCGGAGGGAGCACTGAAGCTTTCTTT. This encodes CASSGGSTEAFF.

This sequence joins TRBV20-1 and TRBJ2-7, with unresolved D. The CDR3 consists of 14 residues. From germline, CDR1 is DFQATT and CDR2 SNEGSKA (reference sequence). V gave up 2 bases and J gave up 0 bases, with 11 bases separating them. The CDR3 sequence is CSARKRLPSYEQYF. The CDR3 DNA reads TGCAGTGCTAGAAAGCGCCTACCCTCCTACGAGCAGTACTTC.

Many counts were recorded for this clonotype. The chain joins TRBV12-3 or TRBV12-4 to TRBJ1-4; D unclear. V was trimmed by 3 bases and J by 0 bases, leaving 5 bases between them. CDR3 length: 14 residues. The CDR3 bases are TGTGCCAGCAGTTTTAGGGCAACTAATGAAAAACTGTTTTTT. It yields the protein CASSFRATNEKLFF.

The chain couples TRBV28 to TRBJ2-7; D call uncertain. Germline V gives CDR1 MDHEN, CDR2 SYDVKM. This CDR3 contains 11 residues. V was pared by 7 bases and J by 3 bases, with 7 bases between. For the CDR3, the DNA is TGTGCCAGCAACCGGCGCTACGAGCAGTACTTC. This encodes CASNRRYEQYF.

The chain combines TRBV12-3 or TRBV12-4 with TRBJ2-3; D tentatively fits TRBD1 or TRBD2 (5 bases each). The CDR3 is 15 amino acids. V dropped 5 bases and J dropped 2 bases, with 14 bases sitting between them. CDR3 in DNA: TGTGCCAGCAGTCCCCGGACTGGACACACAGATACGCAGTATTTT. Amino acid sequence: CASSPRTGHTDTQYF.

V gene TRBV29-1 combines with J gene TRBJ2-5; D is unclear. Germline CDR1 is SQVTM and CDR2 is ANQGSEA. Trimming pared 7 bases from V and 2 bases from J, leaving 11 bases between. The CDR3 is made up of 12 amino acids. In DNA form, the CDR3 reads TGCAGCGCTATTGTGAGGCAAGAGACCCAGTACTTC. Translating gives CSAIVRQETQYF.

In the case of this clonotype: The final CDR3 position lacks the conserved phenylalanine or tryptophan, pointing to a likely read error. This rearrangement joins TRBV7-9 to TRBJ2-5; 7 nucleotides align to TRBD1. Germline V gene lookup returns CDR1 SEHNR and CDR2 FQNEAQ (reference sequence). With V trimmed by 5 bases and J by 5 bases, 8 bases remained unmatched. This CDR3 is 14 amino acids long. In DNA, the CDR3 is TGTGCCAGCAGCCCACAGGGGTCACGGGAGACCCAGTACTCC. Residues: CASSPQGSRETQYS.

This clonotype has a count of ten or more. The DNA of the CDR3 is TGCAGTGCTACAGCATCCGGGACACCCAACTACAATGAGCAGTTCTTC. Amino acid sequence: CSATASGTPNYNEQFF. This sequence joins TRBV20-1 and TRBJ2-1; perhaps TRBD1 as D (6 bases). The CDR3 totals 16 residues. Germline lookup yields CDR1 DFQATT and CDR2 SNEGSKA (reference sequence). V dropped 4 bases and J dropped 3 bases, with 19 bases sitting between them.